The 2 T cell receptor beta chains below were found in one sample sequenced in a study of CXCR3-negative and CXCR3-positive naive CD8 T cells. 5' RACE with UMI labels generated the TRB cDNA libraries. From the 5' RACE reads, TCRdb lists one entry per CDR3 protein and no DNA. The repertoire table contains approximately 83,000 distinct CDR3 sequences. The sequenced material came from naive CXCR3- CD8+ T cells from blood. Subset denoted: CD45RO-CCR7+CD27+CD95- naive CD8+ T cells lacking CXCR3 (TNR3-). Receptors originate from a human donor in good health. Some clones in this sample may be carry-over from other donors' samples.

The V gene is TRBV7-9, the J gene TRBJ2-3; the TCRdb call, TRBD1, lacks DNA for checking. There are 15 residues in the CDR3. Germline values: CDR1 SEHNR, CDR2 FQNEAQ (reference sequence). The CDR3 region is CASSQIQGAADTQYF.

This rearrangement joins TRBV12-3 or TRBV12-4 to TRBJ2-3; the TCRdb call, TRBD2, lacks DNA for checking. The CDR3 contains 18 residues. The CDR3 sequence is CASSVPGLAGGPSDTQYF.